These T cell receptor beta chains were read from a single sample in a study of vaccination effects on CD4 cells after COVID-19. TCRdb keeps only in-frame clones here, not all; method: immunoSEQ multiplex PCR. The sample contains around 37,000 clones, approximately 70% of which appear only once. No antigen has been assigned to these receptors. Sequenced here: CD4+ T cells from PBMCs cultured with a peptide pool, sampled before COVID-19 vaccination. The receptors originated from a human donor who had a prior SARS-CoV-2 infection. Both conserved end residues are part of each CDR3. The D gene is left open where the match is weak. Some rows have no size entry. The others give once, few or many, or a class for an expanded clone.

clone size	J gene	D gene	V gene	CDR3 DNA	CDR3 protein
.	TRBJ2-3	.	TRBV7-6	TGTGCCAGCAGCTCTCCGGGGCGGACCACAGATACGCAGTATTTT	CASSSPGRTTDTQYF
once	TRBJ1-6	.	TRBV5-6	TGTGCCAGCAGCGCAGGGGCGGTAATAAGGGTTAATTCACCCCTCCACTTT	CASSAGAVIRVNSPLHF
.	TRBJ1-1	.	TRBV19	TGTGCCAGTAGGACCTATCGCGGGGCGGGCACTGAAGCTTTCTTT	CASRTYRGAGTEAFF
many	TRBJ2-2	.	TRBV5-1	TGCGCCAGCAGCCCGTTAGACCGCGCCGGGGAGCTGTTTTTT	CASSPLDRAGELFF
once	TRBJ1-3	.	TRBV5-1	TGCGCCAGCAGTCTTGATGGGAACACCATATATTTT	CASSLDGNTIYF
.	TRBJ2-5	.	TRBV5-1	TGCGCCAGCAGCGCCACACAGGGCCGAGGAGAGACCCAGTACTTC	CASSATQGRGETQYF
.	TRBJ1-6	.	TRBV3-1/TRBV3-2	TGTGCCAGCAGCCAACAGCAGAATTCACCCCTCCACTTT	CASSQQQNSPLHF
few	TRBJ2-1	TRBD2	TRBV2	TGTGCCAGCAGTGAAGTCGGTAGCGGGGGTTTAGGTGAGCAGTTCTTC	CASSEVGSGGLGEQFF
.	TRBJ2-7	.	TRBV5-5	TGTGCCAGCAGCTTGGCCCTAGGAGGCCCCTACGAGCAGTACTTC	CASSLALGGPYEQYF
.	TRBJ2-1	.	TRBV27	TGTGCCAGCAGTTTAGGGGAAGGGTTTCGGGATGAGCAGTTCTTC	CASSLGEGFRDEQFF
.	TRBJ1-5	TRBD1	TRBV4-1	TGCGCCAGCAGCCAAGACAGGGGGCCCAATCAGCCCCAGCATTTT	CASSQDRGPNQPQHF
.	TRBJ1-1	.	TRBV7-2	TGTGCCAGCAGCTTATTGCAGAACACTGAAGCTTTCTTT	CASSLLQNTEAFF
.	TRBJ2-1	TRBD2	TRBV10-3	TGTGCCATCAGTGGACTAGCGGGGCAGGGTGAGCAGTTCTTC	CAISGLAGQGEQFF
.	TRBJ2-5	TRBD2	TRBV5-1	TGCGCCAGCAGCTCTAGCGGGCAGGTTGAGACCCAGTACTTC	CASSSSGQVETQYF
.	TRBJ2-1	TRBD2	TRBV24-1	TGTGCCACCAGTGAACACCGGACTAGCGGGAGGGGCAATGAGCAGTTCTTC	CATSEHRTSGRGNEQFF
.	TRBJ1-5	.	TRBV18	TGTGCCAGCTCACTCGCACAGGGTTGGGATCAGCCCCAGCATTTT	CASSLAQGWDQPQHF
.	TRBJ2-5	.	TRBV4-1	TGCGCCAGCAGCGTTTGGGGGGAAGAGACCCAGTACTTC	CASSVWGEETQYF
.	TRBJ2-7	.	TRBV5-5	TGTGCCAGCAGCCCGCCGGCTAGCTCCTACGAGCAGTACTTC	CASSPPASSYEQYF
.	TRBJ2-3	TRBD2	TRBV18	TGTGCCAGCTCACCACTAGCGGGAGTCACAGATACGCAGTATTTT	CASSPLAGVTDTQYF